A selection of T cell receptor beta chains follows, all from one sample in a study of OX40 agonist ivuxolimab in advanced cancers. TCRdb's table, derived via immunoSEQ multiplex PCR, lists solely in-frame clones and lacks some. The repertoire includes about 77,000 clones, less than 95% of them detected once, and around 2% sits in the top ten. The sequencing used CD4+ or CD8+ T cells sorted from blood, collected in a trial of the OX40 agonist ivuxolimab. The receptors originated from an adult with an advanced solid tumor such as melanoma, head and neck, liver or kidney cancer. CDR3s include the opening cysteine and the closing phenylalanine or tryptophan. D genes are given only for firm matches. Only part of the rows carry a size: once, few, many, or a class if the clone is expanded.

J	size	D	V	CDR3	DNA
TRBJ1-1	-	TRBD1	TRBV6-5	CASIPTGRTEAFF	TGTGCCAGCATTCCGACAGGGCGCACTGAAGCTTTCTTT
TRBJ2-1	-	-	TRBV5-6	CASSLSGSPSYNEQFF	TGTGCCAGCAGCTTATCCGGATCACCTTCCTACAATGAGCAGTTCTTC
TRBJ2-2	-	TRBD1	TRBV28	CASSGSTGTENTGELFF	TGTGCCAGCAGCGGATCTACAGGGACAGAGAACACCGGGGAGCTGTTTTTT
TRBJ1-2	once	TRBD1	TRBV15	CATSSTGGGYGYTF	TGTGCCACCAGCAGCACAGGGGGTGGCTATGGCTACACCTTC
TRBJ2-7	-	-	TRBV6-1	CASSEAGRDYEQYF	TGTGCCAGCAGTGAAGCTGGCAGGGATTACGAGCAGTACTTC
TRBJ2-1	-	TRBD2	TRBV11-3	CASSHGLGANEQFF	TGTGCCAGCAGCCACGGACTAGGAGCCAATGAGCAGTTCTTC
TRBJ2-3	once	-	TRBV11-3	CASSLRAVFTDTQYF	TGTGCCAGCAGCTTGAGGGCGGTTTTCACAGATACGCAGTATTTT
TRBJ2-7	few	-	TRBV27	CASSSVYEQYF	TGTGCCAGCAGTTCGGTCTACGAGCAGTACTTC
TRBJ1-6	-	-	TRBV6-5	CASSSDRLNSPLHF	TGTGCCAGCAGTTCAGACCGACTTAATTCACCCCTCCACTTT
TRBJ1-1	-	-	TRBV5-1	CASSFQGSPEAFF	TGCGCCAGCAGCTTTCAGGGGTCTCCTGAAGCTTTCTTT
TRBJ1-5	-	-	TRBV6-5	CASRPLLGVGLRHF	TGTGCCAGCAGACCTCTATTGGGGGTCGGGCTAAGGCATTTT
TRBJ2-7	few	-	TRBV9	CASSPHLRSSYEQYF	TGTGCCAGCAGCCCTCACCTCCGGAGCTCCTACGAGCAGTACTTC
TRBJ1-6	-	TRBD1	TRBV6-5	CASSRRTGNSPLHF	TGTGCCAGCAGTCGACGGACAGGCAATTCACCCCTCCACTTT
TRBJ2-7	few	-	TRBV18	CASSPVGEEQYF	TGTGCCAGCTCACCTGTGGGGGAAGAGCAGTACTTC
TRBJ2-4	-	TRBD2	TRBV7-9	CASSFGRGLEREVRDIQYF	TGTGCCAGCAGCTTTGGACGAGGGCTGGAGCGGGAGGTTCGGGACATTCAGTACTTC
TRBJ2-2	-	TRBD2	TRBV18	CASSPLAANTGELFF	TGTGCCAGCTCCCCGCTAGCGGCGAACACCGGGGAGCTGTTTTTT
TRBJ2-1	-	-	TRBV5-6	CASSRVNEQFF	TGTGCCAGCAGCAGGGTCAATGAGCAGTTCTTC
TRBJ1-1	-	TRBD1	TRBV28	CASSFQGVPEAFF	TGTGCCAGCAGTTTTCAGGGGGTACCTGAAGCTTTCTTT
TRBJ2-2	-	TRBD1	TRBV29-1	CSVRGRITGELFF	TGCAGCGTCAGGGGGCGCATCACCGGGGAGCTGTTTTTT
TRBJ2-1	-	-	TRBV7-8	CASTSLVGSSYNEQFF	TGTGCCAGCACCAGCCTGGTGGGGAGCTCCTACAATGAGCAGTTCTTC
TRBJ2-3	-	TRBD2	TRBV11-3	CASSLDGVAGGTDTQYF	TGTGCCAGCAGCTTAGATGGGGTAGCGGGGGGCACAGATACGCAGTATTTT
TRBJ2-3	-	-	TRBV4-2	CASSQSNRSPDTQYF	TGTGCCAGCAGCCAAAGTAACAGATCCCCAGATACGCAGTATTTT
TRBJ1-5	-	TRBD1	TRBV7-9	CASSRTGGNQPQHF	TGTGCCAGCAGCCGGACAGGGGGCAATCAGCCCCAGCATTTT
TRBJ1-2	few	TRBD1	TRBV2	CASSETGEGYTF	TGTGCCAGCAGTGAAACAGGGGAAGGCTACACCTTC
TRBJ2-1	-	-	TRBV19	CASSIESRAAYNEQFF	TGTGCCAGTAGTATAGAAAGTCGAGCGGCCTACAATGAGCAGTTCTTC
TRBJ2-5	-	-	TRBV19	CASSISPETQYF	TGTGCCAGTAGTATCTCACCCGAGACCCAGTACTTC
TRBJ1-2	few	-	TRBV7-2	CASSLALGDYGYTF	TGTGCCAGCAGCTTAGCGCTGGGGGACTATGGCTACACCTTC
TRBJ1-1	-	-	TRBV5-1	CASSGGTANTEAFF	TGCGCCAGCAGCGGGGGGACGGCGAACACTGAAGCTTTCTTT
TRBJ2-2	-	TRBD1	TRBV6-5	CASRGQDLTGELFF	TGTGCCAGCAGGGGACAGGACCTTACCGGGGAGCTGTTTTTT
TRBJ2-5	-	-	TRBV5-1	CASSLGGGQETQYF	TGCGCCAGCAGCTTAGGGGGGGGGCAAGAGACCCAGTACTTC
TRBJ1-4	-	-	TRBV28	CASSLYRASNEKLFF	TGTGCCAGCAGTCTTTACAGGGCGTCTAATGAAAAACTGTTTTTT
TRBJ1-3	-	-	TRBV5-6	CASSLTGARNTIYF	TGTGCCAGCTCTCTGACAGGCGCTAGAAACACCATATATTTT
TRBJ2-7	-	-	TRBV12-5	CASGSVPSYEQYF	TGTGCTAGTGGTTCCGTACCTTCCTACGAGCAGTACTTC
TRBJ1-4	few	-	TRBV2	CASSVVHEKLFF	TGTGCCAGCAGTGTGGTACATGAAAAACTGTTTTTT
TRBJ2-5	-	TRBD2	TRBV7-8	CASSLAPSGGGGVRETQYF	TGTGCCAGCAGCTTAGCTCCTAGCGGGGGGGGCGGGGTCAGGGAGACCCAGTACTTC
TRBJ2-7	-	-	TRBV28	CASRLDGYEQYF	TGTGCCAGCAGATTGGACGGGTACGAGCAGTACTTC
TRBJ2-7	-	-	TRBV6-1	CASFAGTASTYEQYF	TGTGCCAGCTTTGCGGGGACGGCCAGCACCTACGAGCAGTACTTC
TRBJ2-7	-	TRBD2	TRBV19	CASSLAGGPGEQYF	TGTGCCAGTAGCTTAGCGGGAGGGCCAGGCGAGCAGTACTTC
TRBJ1-1	-	-	TRBV20-1	CSANTQTEAFF	TGCAGTGCTAATACACAAACTGAAGCTTTCTTT
TRBJ1-5	-	-	TRBV27	CASSLRVTSTESGIQPQHF	TGTGCCAGCAGTTTAAGGGTCACGTCGACCGAATCTGGTATTCAGCCCCAGCATTTT
TRBJ2-3	-	TRBD2	TRBV5-4	CASSLGTSGGMPDTQYF	TGTGCCAGCAGCTTGGGGACTAGCGGGGGTATGCCAGATACGCAGTATTTT
TRBJ2-3	-	TRBD2	TRBV5-1	CASSLDSGGEVDTQYF	TGCGCCAGCAGCTTGGACAGCGGGGGGGAGGTAGATACGCAGTATTTT
TRBJ1-3	-	-	TRBV19	CVTTSGNTIYF	TGTGTCACGACCTCTGGAAACACCATATATTTT
TRBJ1-5	-	-	TRBV28	CASSLSPGARDQPQHF	TGTGCCAGCAGTCTCTCCCCCGGGGCCCGGGATCAGCCCCAGCATTTT
TRBJ1-2	-	TRBD1	TRBV27	CARTDHSSGTGTNYGYTF	TGTGCCAGAACGGACCACAGTTCCGGGACAGGGACCAACTATGGCTACACCTTC
TRBJ1-2	-	-	TRBV10-3	CATLRQETSYGYTF	TGTGCCACGCTCCGACAGGAGACTTCCTATGGCTACACCTTC
TRBJ2-7	-	-	TRBV5-6	CASSLLRSDEQYF	TGTGCCAGCAGCTTGCTCAGGTCGGACGAGCAGTACTTC
TRBJ1-5	once	-	TRBV7-2	CASNSGLSINQPQHF	TGTGCCAGCAATTCGGGACTCAGCATCAATCAGCCCCAGCATTTT
TRBJ1-3	-	TRBD1	TRBV6-1	CASSGTAGGAYGNTIYF	TGTGCCAGCAGTGGAACTGCAGGGGGCGCATACGGTAACACCATATATTTT
TRBJ2-5	few	-	TRBV6-1	CASSPGTAGGTQYF	TGTGCCAGCAGTCCAGGGACAGCCGGGGGGACCCAGTACTTC
TRBJ2-1	-	-	TRBV18	CASSPGTGTYNEQFF	TGTGCCAGCTCTCCCGGGACGGGGACCTACAATGAGCAGTTCTTC
TRBJ2-5	-	TRBD1	TRBV28	CASSFGDRVETQYF	TGTGCCAGCAGTTTCGGCGACAGGGTAGAGACCCAGTACTTC
TRBJ1-2	-	TRBD1	TRBV28	CASRQRDRWDGYTF	TGTGCCAGCAGGCAGAGGGACAGGTGGGATGGCTACACCTTC
TRBJ2-7	-	TRBD1	TRBV7-8	CASSGDRGYEQYF	TGTGCCAGCAGCGGGGACAGAGGCTACGAGCAGTACTTC
TRBJ2-1	-	-	TRBV6-5	CASSYSGMTSRFYFF	TGTGCCAGCAGTTACTCGGGTATGACTAGTCGTTTCTACTTCTTC